This passage covers 15 T cell receptor beta chains from one sample sequenced in a study of CXCR3-negative and CXCR3-positive naive CD8 T cells. UMI labels and 5' RACE were used to prepare the TRB cDNA libraries. One entry per CDR3 protein, without DNA, is what TCRdb gives after re-calling the 5' RACE reads. Seen in this sample are approximately 5,000 distinct CDR3 sequences; the ten most common clones hold approximately 2.4%. These receptors are not linked to any known antigen. Regarding the study as a whole: More hydrophobic TRB CDR3s were found in CXCR3-positive naive cells than in CXCR3-negative naive cells.

The sample taken for sequencing was naive CXCR3+ CD8+ T cells from blood. Subset in this sample: CD45RO-CCR7+CD27+CD95- naive CD8+ T cells expressing CXCR3 (TNR3+). The receptors derive from a human donor in good health. Some clones in this sample may be carry-over from other donors' samples.

The J gene is TRBJ1-5, the V gene TRBV2; the D call of TRBD1 rests on TCRdb alone, since no DNA is present to check it. The germline CDR1 and CDR2 sequences are SNHLY and FYNNEI. The CDR3 covers 15 residues. CDR3: CASRWTGAINQPQHF. The full variable domain, its missing parts supplied by reference TRBV2 and TRBJ1-5, is EPEVTQTPSHQVTQMGQEVILRCVPISNHLYFYWYRQILGQKVEFLVSFYNNEISEKSEIFDDQFSVERPDGSNFTLKIRSTKLEDSAMYFCASRWTGAINQPQHFGDGTRLSIL.

This chain's CDR3 is CASSIGTVLYEQYF. The V and J genes are TRBV19 and TRBJ2-7; TCRdb picks TRBD2, but there is no DNA to check that call. The CDR3 is made up of 14 amino acids. Germline V lookup: CDR1 LNHDA, CDR2 SQIVND (reference sequence).

The chain links TRBV5-4 to TRBJ2-1; TCRdb picks TRBD2, but there is no DNA to check that call. Germline CDR1 is SGHNT and CDR2 is YYREEE (reference sequence). This CDR3 spans 17 amino acids. CDR3 residues: CASSLSEREGIYNEQFF.

This clonotype is called medium-sized based on its frequency. CDR3 in amino acids: CASSPRGAGSYEQYF. The chain links TRBV7-2 to TRBJ2-7; TCRdb's D call of TRBD1 is untestable without DNA. Germline loops: CDR1 SGHTA, CDR2 FQGNSA. The CDR3 is 15 amino acids. Full variable domain (remainder filled in from reference TRBV7-2 and TRBJ2-7): GAGVSQSPSNKVTEKGKDVELRCDPISGHTALYWYRQSLGQGLEFLIYFQGNSAPDKSGLPSDRFSAERTGGSVSTLTIQRTQQEDSAVYLCASSPRGAGSYEQYFGPGTRLTVT.

Considering frequency, this clonotype is medium-sized (0.01 to 0.1%). The chain has TRBV3-1 and TRBJ1-2. The CDR3 sequence is 13 residues long. CDR1 and CDR2 from the germline V gene are LGHDT and YNNKEL (reference sequence). The chain's CDR3 is CASSQGNSYGYTF.

Judged by frequency, this clonotype is medium-sized. This chain connects TRBV29-1 to TRBJ2-6. Germline CDR1 and CDR2: SQVTM and ANQGSEA. The CDR3 has 13 residues. The CDR3 loop reads CSIQESGANVLTF.

By frequency, this clonotype is medium-sized. The V gene is TRBV29-1, the J gene TRBJ2-2; checking the TCRdb D call of TRBD2 is not possible without DNA. The CDR3 consists of 13 residues. Looked up from germline, CDR1 is SQVTM and CDR2 is ANQGSEA. The CDR3 reads CSVLGLNTGELFF.

This chain joins TRBV11-2 and TRBJ2-7. Germline V gives CDR1 SGHAT, CDR2 FQNNGV. The CDR3 loop spans 12 amino acids. The CDR3 spells CASSLDGYEQYF.

The chain is built from TRBV29-1 and TRBJ2-2; TCRdb indicates TRBD1, and absent DNA this call remains unverified. The CDR3 contains 15 residues. Germline assignment: CDR1 SQVTM and CDR2 ANQGSEA. The CDR3 here is CSVGPGDPFTGELFF.

The chain's CDR3 is CASRAGTYNEQFF. This rearrangement joins TRBV25-1 to TRBJ2-1; TCRdb indicates TRBD1, and absent DNA this call remains unverified. Looked up from germline, CDR1 is MGHDK and CDR2 is SYGVNS. CDR3 length: 13 residues.

This clonotype is deemed medium-sized by its frequency. V and J are TRBV20-1 and TRBJ2-1. CDR1 is DFQATT and CDR2 is SNEGSKA in the germline V gene (reference sequence). CDR3 length equals 13 residues. CDR3 amino acids: CSARGTTYNEQFF.

This clonotype is identified as medium-sized from frequency. The V gene is TRBV29-1, the J gene TRBJ2-1; TCRdb proposes TRBD2, but this gene call is untestable without DNA. The CDR3 loop spans 15 amino acids. Germline CDR1 reads SQVTM; CDR2 reads ANQGSEA. The CDR3 is CSVVSRDSPYNEQFF.

This rearrangement joins TRBV12-3 or TRBV12-4 to TRBJ1-1. This CDR3 region has 12 residues. The CDR3 sequence is CASSLAPTEAFF.

Considering frequency, this clonotype is large. The chain couples TRBV25-1 to TRBJ2-4; checking the TCRdb D call of TRBD1 is not possible without DNA. Germline CDR1 is MGHDK and CDR2 is SYGVNS. This CDR3 contains 15 residues. CDR3 residues: CASSSPGVAKNIQYF.

The chain is built from TRBV14 and TRBJ2-1; TCRdb selects TRBD2, and the lack of DNA leaves this call unchecked. The CDR3 extends over 12 amino acids. The germline V gene has CDR1 SGHDN and CDR2 FVKESK. Here the CDR3 reads CASSRESNEQFF.